This is a list of T cell receptor beta chains from one sample in a study of metastatic and nonmetastatic thyroid tumors. TCRdb ran MiXCR on the PCR reads. The top ten clones hold more than 7.5% of a sample with about 43,000 clones, 3.2% of them seen once. Material for sequencing was blood. The origin of the receptors is a female donor with papillary thyroid cancer or a benign thyroid nodule (not recorded which). Some clones in this sample may be carry-over from other donors' samples. CDR3s include the opening cysteine and the closing phenylalanine or tryptophan. A D gene is named only where the DNA matches it firmly. Clone sizes are given selectively: once, few, many, or a class where the clone is expanded.

clone_size j_call d_call v_call cdr3_aa cdr3_nt
medium-sized TRBJ1-5 . TRBV19 CASSISHLSNQPQHF TGTGCCAGTAGTATATCTCATCTTAGCAATCAGCCCCAGCATTTT
many TRBJ2-7 . TRBV28 CASSLFAGISYEQYF TGTGCCAGCAGTTTGTTCGCGGGGATCTCCTACGAGCAGTACTTC
many TRBJ2-1 . TRBV11-2 CASSLERRVGNEQFF TGTGCCAGCAGCTTAGAAAGGAGGGTTGGGAATGAGCAGTTCTTC
few TRBJ2-3 . TRBV6-1 CASSEVRGGGTDTQYF TGTGCCAGCAGTGAAGTTCGGGGCGGGGGCACAGATACGCAGTATTTT
many TRBJ1-1 . TRBV5-1 CASSLGGLNTEAFF TGCGCCAGCAGCTTGGGAGGATTAAACACTGAAGCTTTCTTT
few TRBJ2-7 TRBD2 TRBV20-1 CSAKLAGGPYEQYF TGCAGTGCCAAATTAGCGGGAGGGCCCTACGAGCAGTACTTC
. TRBJ1-5 . TRBV19 CASSIPHSRHDQPQHF TGTGCCAGTAGTATACCTCACTCCAGGCACGATCAGCCCCAGCATTTT
few TRBJ1-2 TRBD1 TRBV6-5 CASSYRRPGQGNYGYTF TGTGCCAGCAGTTACCGCCGACCGGGACAGGGAAACTATGGCTACACCTTC
many TRBJ2-3 . TRBV6-5 CASSYSWSSTDTQYF TGTGCCAGCAGTTACTCTTGGTCCAGCACAGATACGCAGTATTTT
few TRBJ1-1 . TRBV12-3/TRBV12-4 CASRSGEAEAFF TGTGCCAGCAGATCCGGGGAGGCTGAAGCTTTCTTT
. TRBJ2-2 . TRBV12-3/TRBV12-4 CASSSTVNTGELFF TGTGCCAGCAGCTCAACAGTGAACACCGGGGAGCTGTTTTTT
many TRBJ1-1 . TRBV6-1 CASHRANTEAFF TGTGCCAGCCACAGGGCGAACACTGAAGCTTTCTTT
many TRBJ1-1 . TRBV5-1 CASSLSRGTRMNTEAFF TGCGCCAGCAGCTTGTCCCGGGGAACCCGGATGAACACTGAAGCTTTCTTT
many TRBJ2-7 . TRBV11-2 CASSLVVENEQYF TGTGCCAGCAGCTTAGTCGTGGAGAACGAGCAGTACTTC
few TRBJ2-5 . TRBV28 CASSLGGGARETQYF TGTGCCAGCAGTTTAGGAGGGGGGGCGCGGGAGACCCAGTACTTC
medium-sized TRBJ1-6 . TRBV19 CASSIDVSYLRSPLHF TGTGCCAGTAGTATAGATGTGAGTTACCTACGTTCACCCCTCCACTTT
. TRBJ2-5 . TRBV30 CAWSVYGETQYF TGTGCCTGGAGTGTATATGGAGAGACCCAGTACTTC
many TRBJ2-4 . TRBV27 CASSPKGGVENIQYF TGTGCCAGCAGTCCCAAGGGGGGAGTAGAAAACATTCAGTACTTC
. TRBJ2-3 . TRBV12-3/TRBV12-4 CASSLYRTSTDTQYF TGTGCCAGCAGTTTGTACAGAACTAGCACAGATACGCAGTATTTT
many TRBJ2-2 . TRBV2 CASRAYANTGELFF TGTGCCAGCAGGGCTTACGCGAACACCGGGGAGCTGTTTTTT
many TRBJ2-5 . TRBV9 CASSVDMGETQYF TGTGCCAGCAGCGTCGACATGGGAGAGACCCAGTACTTC
many TRBJ1-5 TRBD1 TRBV7-2 CASSRPGQGEQPQHF TGTGCCAGCAGCCGTCCGGGACAGGGGGAACAGCCCCAGCATTTT
. TRBJ2-2 . TRBV19 CASSIEVRPGELFF TGTGCCAGTAGTATAGAAGTCCGGCCCGGGGAGCTGTTTTTT
. TRBJ1-1 . TRBV16 CASSQSYGNTEAFF TGTGCCAGCAGCCAATCATACGGGAACACTGAAGCTTTCTTT
. TRBJ1-1 . TRBV6-1 CASREDWNSITEAFF TGTGCCAGCAGAGAAGACTGGAACTCGATCACTGAAGCTTTCTTT
many TRBJ1-3 . TRBV3-1 CASSQSGNTIYF TGTGCCAGCAGCCAATCTGGAAACACCATATATTTT
. TRBJ2-1 . TRBV18 CASSPTGTASYNEQFF TGTGCCAGCTCTCCGACCGGGACTGCCTCCTACAATGAGCAGTTCTTC
few TRBJ1-2 . TRBV28 CASSQLDLDQTYTF TGTGCCAGCAGTCAACTGGATCTGGACCAGACCTACACCTTC
many TRBJ2-2 TRBD2 TRBV12-3/TRBV12-4 CASRPSGLAGDSTGELFF TGTGCCAGCAGACCTAGTGGACTAGCGGGAGATTCGACCGGGGAGCTGTTTTTT
many TRBJ2-5 TRBD1 TRBV7-9 CASSFGTGQETQYF TGTGCCAGCAGCTTCGGGACAGGCCAAGAGACCCAGTACTTC
many TRBJ2-1 . TRBV7-3 CASSAPGSTNRRNEQFF TGTGCCAGCAGCGCCCCCGGGAGCACAAACAGGAGGAATGAGCAGTTCTTC
many TRBJ2-3 TRBD2 TRBV20-1 CSALRLAGISTDTQYF TGCAGTGCTCTCCGACTAGCGGGGATAAGCACAGATACGCAGTATTTT
. TRBJ2-3 TRBD1 TRBV6-1 CASSADQGGTDTQYF TGTGCCAGCAGTGCGGACCAGGGGGGCACAGATACGCAGTATTTT
. TRBJ1-2 . TRBV7-8 CASSLAGQGTIDGYTF TGTGCCAGCAGCTTAGCAGGCCAGGGTACGATTGATGGCTACACCTTC
. TRBJ1-2 . TRBV30 CAWSPSDRGRGYTF TGTGCCTGGAGTCCATCCGACAGAGGGCGAGGCTACACCTTC
many TRBJ2-2 . TRBV12-3/TRBV12-4 CASSFGRNTGELFF TGTGCCAGCAGTTTTGGCAGGAACACCGGGGAGCTGTTTTTT
many TRBJ2-4 . TRBV4-1 CASSRDRDFNF TGCGCCAGCAGCCGCGACAGGGACTTTAACTTC
many TRBJ2-3 TRBD2 TRBV7-9 CASSLSRLADTQYF TGTGCCAGCAGCTTAAGCCGACTAGCGGATACGCAGTATTTT
. TRBJ1-6 . TRBV28 CASRPQYSPLHF TGTGCCAGCAGGCCTCAATATTCACCCCTCCACTTT
many TRBJ2-3 . TRBV2 CASSAGTSPDTQYF TGTGCCAGCAGCGCCGGGACTTCACCAGATACGCAGTATTTT
many TRBJ2-5 TRBD2 TRBV24-1 CATSDFRLAGMEETQYF TGTGCCACCAGTGATTTCCGACTAGCGGGAATGGAAGAGACCCAGTACTTC
. TRBJ2-7 TRBD1 TRBV6-2/TRBV6-3 CATGLDRVWEQYF TGTGCCACCGGACTCGACAGGGTTTGGGAGCAGTACTTC
. TRBJ1-2 . TRBV28 CASSTPYGYTF TGTGCCAGCAGTACCCCCTATGGCTACACCTTC
. TRBJ1-1 . TRBV10-3 CAISESKPGARAEAFF TGTGCCATCAGTGAGTCGAAACCGGGGGCCAGGGCTGAAGCTTTCTTT
. TRBJ2-3 TRBD2 TRBV7-3 CASSQSSGDVDTQYF TGTGCCAGCAGCCAATCTAGCGGGGACGTGGATACGCAGTATTTT
. TRBJ1-6 . TRBV6-2/TRBV6-3 CASSYSGHRNSPLHF TGTGCCAGCAGTTACTCGGGGCACCGAAATTCACCCCTCCACTTT
few TRBJ2-7 . TRBV12-3/TRBV12-4 CASSSTAYEQYF TGTGCCAGCAGTTCCACCGCTTACGAGCAGTACTTC
. TRBJ1-2 . TRBV6-1 CAISEARSRDEGYTF TGTGCCATCAGTGAAGCAAGGAGCAGGGACGAAGGCTACACCTTC
many TRBJ1-3 . TRBV12-3/TRBV12-4 CASSLQGSGNTIYF TGTGCCAGCAGTTTACAGGGGTCTGGAAACACCATATATTTT
many TRBJ1-3 . TRBV20-1 CSARAGDTTGNTIYF TGCAGTGCTAGAGCAGGGGACACAACTGGAAACACCATATATTTT
many TRBJ1-1 TRBD1 TRBV29-1 CSVVSGTGPLRAFF TGCAGCGTAGTTTCCGGGACAGGGCCCCTGAGGGCTTTCTTT